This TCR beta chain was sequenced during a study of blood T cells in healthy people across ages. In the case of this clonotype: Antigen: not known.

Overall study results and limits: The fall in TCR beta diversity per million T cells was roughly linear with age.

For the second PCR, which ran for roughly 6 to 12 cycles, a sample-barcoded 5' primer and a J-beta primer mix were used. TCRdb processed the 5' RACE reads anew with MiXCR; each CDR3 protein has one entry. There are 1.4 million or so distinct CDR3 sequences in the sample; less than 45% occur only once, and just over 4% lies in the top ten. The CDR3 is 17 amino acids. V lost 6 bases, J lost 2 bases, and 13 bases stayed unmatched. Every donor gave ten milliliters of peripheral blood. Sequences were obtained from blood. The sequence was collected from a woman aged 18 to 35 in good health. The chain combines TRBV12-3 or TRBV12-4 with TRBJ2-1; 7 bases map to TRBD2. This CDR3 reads CASSPPGAGATYNEQFF. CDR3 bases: TGTGCCAGCAGCCCCCCCGGGGCGGGAGCGACCTACAATGAGCAGTTCTTC.